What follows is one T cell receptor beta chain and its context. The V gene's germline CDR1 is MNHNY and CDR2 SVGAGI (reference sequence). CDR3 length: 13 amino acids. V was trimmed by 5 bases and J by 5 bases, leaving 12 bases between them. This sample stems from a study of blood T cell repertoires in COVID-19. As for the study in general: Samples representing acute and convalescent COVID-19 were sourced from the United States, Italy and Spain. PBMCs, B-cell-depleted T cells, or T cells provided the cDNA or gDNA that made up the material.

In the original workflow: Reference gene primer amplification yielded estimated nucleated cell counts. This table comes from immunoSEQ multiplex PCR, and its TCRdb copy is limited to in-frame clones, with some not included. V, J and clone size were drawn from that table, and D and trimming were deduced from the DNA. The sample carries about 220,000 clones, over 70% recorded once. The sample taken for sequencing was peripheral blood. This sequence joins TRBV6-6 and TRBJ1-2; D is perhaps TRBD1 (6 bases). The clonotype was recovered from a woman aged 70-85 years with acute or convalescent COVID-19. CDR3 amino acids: CASSDRDIYGYTF. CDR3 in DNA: TGTGCCAGCAGTGACCGGGACATATATGGCTACACCTTC.